The rows below give T cell receptor beta chains drawn from one sample of a study of cytomegalovirus exposure and HLA in healthy donors. Sequencing used immunoSEQ multiplex PCR; TCRdb keeps in-frame clones, though not all of them. The sample has about 64,000 clones; 77% are singletons. The sequenced sample consisted of PBMCs. All receptors come from a male donor in good health and CMV-seropositive. The CDR3 runs from the conserved cysteine through the conserved F or W. D genes are given only for firm matches. Clone size is given for some rows only: seen once, a few or many times, or a class if the clone is expanded.

V gene: TRBV4-1
D gene: .
J gene: TRBJ1-1
clone size: .
CDR3 DNA: TGCGCCAGCAGCCAAGGGGGGACAAACACTGAAGCTTTCTTT
CDR3 protein: CASSQGGTNTEAFF

V gene: TRBV16
D gene: TRBD2
J gene: TRBJ2-7
clone size: .
CDR3 DNA: TGTGCCAGCAGCCAATCTGGGCGGGGGGAGGACGAGCAGTACTTC
CDR3 protein: CASSQSGRGEDEQYF

V gene: TRBV11-2
D gene: .
J gene: TRBJ2-7
clone size: .
CDR3 DNA: TGTGCCAGCAGCTTGTTTGCAGGGGACTACGAGCAGTACTTC
CDR3 protein: CASSLFAGDYEQYF

V gene: TRBV19
D gene: .
J gene: TRBJ1-1
clone size: few
CDR3 DNA: TGTGCCAGTAGTATATATAGTGGCAGGGGTGGAACTGAAGCTTTCTTT
CDR3 protein: CASSIYSGRGGTEAFF

V gene: TRBV19
D gene: TRBD1
J gene: TRBJ2-7
clone size: few
CDR3 DNA: TGTGCCAGTAGTTGGAGAAGACAGGGAGTTTACGAGCAGTACTTC
CDR3 protein: CASSWRRQGVYEQYF

V gene: TRBV7-3
D gene: .
J gene: TRBJ2-5
clone size: .
CDR3 DNA: TGTGCCAGCAGCTTACCGGGAGAGACCCAGTACTTC
CDR3 protein: CASSLPGETQYF

V gene: TRBV7-7
D gene: .
J gene: TRBJ2-5
clone size: .
CDR3 DNA: TGTGCTAGCAGCAGGGGTTTGGGGGAGACCCAGTACTTC
CDR3 protein: CASSRGLGETQYF

V gene: TRBV2
D gene: TRBD1
J gene: TRBJ1-1
clone size: once
CDR3 DNA: TGTGCCAGCATCTCCGAGGGGGCGCTGGGGAACACTGAAGCTTTCTTT
CDR3 protein: CASISEGALGNTEAFF

V gene: TRBV7-2
D gene: TRBD1
J gene: TRBJ2-1
clone size: .
CDR3 DNA: TGTGCCAGCACCCCCCGGGACAGCTCCTACAATGAGCAGTTCTTC
CDR3 protein: CASTPRDSSYNEQFF

V gene: TRBV7-2
D gene: TRBD2
J gene: TRBJ2-1
clone size: once
CDR3 DNA: TGTGCCAGCAGCCCAGGACTAGCGGGGGCCCTCTACAATGAGCAGTTCTTC
CDR3 protein: CASSPGLAGALYNEQFF

V gene: TRBV5-1
D gene: .
J gene: TRBJ1-2
clone size: .
CDR3 DNA: TGCGCCAGCAGCTTGGCCGCAGGTTCTAACTATGGCTACACCTTC
CDR3 protein: CASSLAAGSNYGYTF

V gene: TRBV4-2
D gene: .
J gene: TRBJ1-1
clone size: few
CDR3 DNA: TGTGCCAGCAGCCGGAGTATACAGGGGAACACTGAAGCTTTCTTT
CDR3 protein: CASSRSIQGNTEAFF

V gene: TRBV29-1
D gene: .
J gene: TRBJ1-2
clone size: .
CDR3 DNA: TGCAGCGTTGGGGACGCAAACAGGGTTTTCTCTGGCTACACCTTC
CDR3 protein: CSVGDANRVFSGYTF

V gene: TRBV5-4
D gene: TRBD2
J gene: TRBJ2-5
clone size: .
CDR3 DNA: TGTGCCAGCAGCCGTACTAGCGGGCCTCAAGAGACCCAGTACTTC
CDR3 protein: CASSRTSGPQETQYF

V gene: TRBV9
D gene: TRBD2
J gene: TRBJ2-7
clone size: .
CDR3 DNA: TGTGCCAGCAGCGTGACTAGCGGGGGCTACGAGCAGTACTTC
CDR3 protein: CASSVTSGGYEQYF

V gene: TRBV27
D gene: TRBD1
J gene: TRBJ1-3
clone size: .
CDR3 DNA: TGTGCCAGCATCCCGACAGGGGGAAACACCATATATTTT
CDR3 protein: CASIPTGGNTIYF

V gene: TRBV30
D gene: .
J gene: TRBJ1-6
clone size: .
CDR3 DNA: TGTGCCTGGAGTGTTAGCGGGGGAGATAATTCACCCCTCCACTTT
CDR3 protein: CAWSVSGGDNSPLHF

V gene: TRBV9
D gene: .
J gene: TRBJ1-6
clone size: few
CDR3 DNA: TGTGCCAGCAGCTCCAGGGGTAATCATAATTCACCCCTCCACTTT
CDR3 protein: CASSSRGNHNSPLHF

V gene: TRBV18
D gene: TRBD1
J gene: TRBJ2-1
clone size: .
CDR3 DNA: TGTGCCAGCTCACCGAGACAGGGCGATGAGCAGTTCTTC
CDR3 protein: CASSPRQGDEQFF

V gene: TRBV9
D gene: .
J gene: TRBJ2-7
clone size: .
CDR3 DNA: TGTGCCAGCAGCGTAGGGGCTGGGACACTCTCCTACGAGCAGTACTTC
CDR3 protein: CASSVGAGTLSYEQYF

V gene: TRBV7-9
D gene: TRBD1
J gene: TRBJ2-5
clone size: .
CDR3 DNA: TGTGCCAGCAGTTATCAGGGGGCCCAGGAGACCCAGTACTTC
CDR3 protein: CASSYQGAQETQYF

V gene: TRBV5-1
D gene: .
J gene: TRBJ1-1
clone size: .
CDR3 DNA: TGCGCCAGCAGCGCGGGAGTGTCTGAAGCTTTCTTT
CDR3 protein: CASSAGVSEAFF

V gene: TRBV7-9
D gene: TRBD1
J gene: TRBJ1-2
clone size: .
CDR3 DNA: TGTGCCAGCAGCCGCGGACAGGGCATGAATGGCTACACCTTC
CDR3 protein: CASSRGQGMNGYTF

V gene: TRBV12-5
D gene: TRBD2
J gene: TRBJ2-3
clone size: .
CDR3 DNA: TGTGCTAGTGGCCCCGGACTAGCGGAGAGCACAGATACGCAGTATTTT
CDR3 protein: CASGPGLAESTDTQYF

V gene: TRBV30
D gene: .
J gene: TRBJ1-2
clone size: .
CDR3 DNA: TGTGCCTGGAGCTTCCCAGGGTCACCGGACTACACCTTC
CDR3 protein: CAWSFPGSPDYTF

V gene: TRBV5-6
D gene: .
J gene: TRBJ2-7
clone size: once
CDR3 DNA: TGTGCCAGCAGCTTACGCGCGGTATACGAGCAGTACTTC
CDR3 protein: CASSLRAVYEQYF

V gene: TRBV15
D gene: TRBD1
J gene: TRBJ1-2
clone size: .
CDR3 DNA: TGTGCCACCAGCAGAGAGGGACAGCCTTGGGGCTACACCTTC
CDR3 protein: CATSREGQPWGYTF

V gene: TRBV28
D gene: .
J gene: TRBJ1-5
clone size: .
CDR3 DNA: TGTGCCAGCAGTTTAGAGGGAAGTAACCAGCCCCAGCATTTT
CDR3 protein: CASSLEGSNQPQHF

V gene: TRBV7-9
D gene: .
J gene: TRBJ1-1
clone size: .
CDR3 DNA: TGTGCCAGCAGCCTGTTAGGGGCTCTCATGAACACTGAAGCTTTCTTT
CDR3 protein: CASSLLGALMNTEAFF

V gene: TRBV28
D gene: .
J gene: TRBJ2-3
clone size: .
CDR3 DNA: TGTGCCAGCAGACTACAGGGCACAGATACGCAGTATTTT
CDR3 protein: CASRLQGTDTQYF

V gene: TRBV30
D gene: .
J gene: TRBJ1-1
clone size: .
CDR3 DNA: TGTGCCTGGATGCGGCAGGGGAGGAACACTGAAGCTTTCTTT
CDR3 protein: CAWMRQGRNTEAFF

V gene: TRBV29-1
D gene: .
J gene: TRBJ1-1
clone size: .
CDR3 DNA: TGCAGCGTACGGGGAGTCGTGGGGATTGCTTTCTTT
CDR3 protein: CSVRGVVGIAFF

V gene: TRBV6-5
D gene: TRBD2
J gene: TRBJ2-1
clone size: .
CDR3 DNA: TGTGCCAGCGGGCCCCCGGGAGGAGGCGACAATGAGCAGTTCTTC
CDR3 protein: CASGPPGGGDNEQFF

V gene: TRBV18
D gene: TRBD1
J gene: TRBJ1-1
clone size: .
CDR3 DNA: TGTGCCAGCTCCGACAGTGGACAGGCTGAAGCTTTCTTT
CDR3 protein: CASSDSGQAEAFF

V gene: TRBV5-6
D gene: .
J gene: TRBJ2-2
clone size: few
CDR3 DNA: TGTGCCAGCAGCCTGATAGGGGCCGGGAACACCGGGGAGCTGTTTTTT
CDR3 protein: CASSLIGAGNTGELFF

V gene: TRBV10-1
D gene: TRBD2
J gene: TRBJ2-6
clone size: .
CDR3 DNA: TGCGCCAGCACGGGAGGGGGATCTGGGGCCAACGTCCTGACTTTC
CDR3 protein: CASTGGGSGANVLTF

V gene: TRBV7-8
D gene: .
J gene: TRBJ1-1
clone size: .
CDR3 DNA: TGTGCCAGCAGCTTACCGAGGACCAGGGTATACACTGAAGCTTTCTTT
CDR3 protein: CASSLPRTRVYTEAFF

V gene: TRBV4-1
D gene: .
J gene: TRBJ1-6
clone size: .
CDR3 DNA: TGCGCCAGCAGCCGTCTAGAGGCGGGCGCCTATAATTCACCCCTCCACTTT
CDR3 protein: CASSRLEAGAYNSPLHF

V gene: TRBV5-5
D gene: .
J gene: TRBJ1-1
clone size: .
CDR3 DNA: TGTGCCAGCAGCTTTGGGGAGAGTACTGAAGCTTTCTTT
CDR3 protein: CASSFGESTEAFF

V gene: TRBV29-1
D gene: .
J gene: TRBJ1-1
clone size: few
CDR3 DNA: TGCAGCGTTGGTCCATGGGCGAACACTGAAGCTTTCTTT
CDR3 protein: CSVGPWANTEAFF

V gene: TRBV4-3
D gene: .
J gene: TRBJ1-4
clone size: .
CDR3 DNA: TGCGCCAGCAGCCAAGCCGGCGGGGGCGCACATGAAAAACTGTTTTTT
CDR3 protein: CASSQAGGGAHEKLFF

V gene: TRBV11-2
D gene: .
J gene: TRBJ1-3
clone size: .
CDR3 DNA: TGTGCCAGCAGACACCTCATCACAGGGAGTGGAAACACCATATATTTT
CDR3 protein: CASRHLITGSGNTIYF

V gene: TRBV4-1
D gene: .
J gene: TRBJ2-7
clone size: .
CDR3 DNA: TGCGCCAGCAGCCAAGATCATGGCAGGGAAGGCAGTGAGCAGTACTTC
CDR3 protein: CASSQDHGREGSEQYF

V gene: TRBV2
D gene: TRBD1
J gene: TRBJ2-1
clone size: once
CDR3 DNA: TGTGCCAGCATAGGGGGCCGTTACAATGAGCAGTTCTTC
CDR3 protein: CASIGGRYNEQFF

V gene: TRBV4-3
D gene: .
J gene: TRBJ2-1
clone size: .
CDR3 DNA: TGCGCCAGCAGCTTGGGTTCTACGGGTTCCTACAATGAGCAGTTCTTC
CDR3 protein: CASSLGSTGSYNEQFF

V gene: TRBV14
D gene: .
J gene: TRBJ1-1
clone size: .
CDR3 DNA: TGTGCCAGCAGCCAAGTGGTCGGGGAAGCTTTCTTT
CDR3 protein: CASSQVVGEAFF

V gene: TRBV4-1
D gene: .
J gene: TRBJ1-5
clone size: .
CDR3 DNA: TGCGCCAGCAGCCAAGAGCTACATGACATTAGCAATCAGCCCCAGCATTTT
CDR3 protein: CASSQELHDISNQPQHF

V gene: TRBV7-9
D gene: TRBD2
J gene: TRBJ2-1
clone size: .
CDR3 DNA: TGTGCCAGCACCCAGGGACTAGCGGGGTACAATGAGCAGTTCTTC
CDR3 protein: CASTQGLAGYNEQFF

V gene: TRBV6-5
D gene: TRBD1
J gene: TRBJ1-1
clone size: once
CDR3 DNA: TGTGCCAGCACCACAGGGGGCGGGTACACTGAAGCTTTCTTT
CDR3 protein: CASTTGGGYTEAFF

V gene: TRBV6-1
D gene: TRBD2
J gene: TRBJ2-5
clone size: .
CDR3 DNA: TGTGCCAGCAGTGCCCCGACTAGCGGTAAAAAAGAGACCCAGTACTTC
CDR3 protein: CASSAPTSGKKETQYF

V gene: TRBV27
D gene: TRBD1
J gene: TRBJ2-7
clone size: .
CDR3 DNA: TGTGCCAGCAGTTTAATGGGACAGGGGGCCTCCTACGAGCAGTACTTC
CDR3 protein: CASSLMGQGASYEQYF

V gene: TRBV6-1
D gene: TRBD2
J gene: TRBJ2-2
clone size: few
CDR3 DNA: TGTGCCAGCAGTGAGAGCGGGGGTCGAAACACCGGGGAGCTGTTTTTT
CDR3 protein: CASSESGGRNTGELFF

V gene: TRBV4-3
D gene: .
J gene: TRBJ2-2
clone size: .
CDR3 DNA: TGCGCCAGCAGCCACCGCGATGGGGAGCTGTTTTTT
CDR3 protein: CASSHRDGELFF

V gene: TRBV30
D gene: .
J gene: TRBJ2-2
clone size: .
CDR3 DNA: TGTGCCTGGAGCGAGGGCGCCGGGGAGCTGTTTTTT
CDR3 protein: CAWSEGAGELFF

V gene: TRBV15
D gene: .
J gene: TRBJ1-3
clone size: once
CDR3 DNA: TGTGCCACCAGCGGAAGCACAGGCAACTCTGGAAACACCATATATTTT
CDR3 protein: CATSGSTGNSGNTIYF

V gene: TRBV7-9
D gene: .
J gene: TRBJ2-7
clone size: .
CDR3 DNA: TGTTCCAGCAGCCAGGACAGCTACGAGCAGTACTTC
CDR3 protein: CSSSQDSYEQYF

V gene: TRBV10-2
D gene: .
J gene: TRBJ2-7
clone size: few
CDR3 DNA: TGCGCCAGCAGTGAGTCTGAAACAGGGAGATCCTACGAGCAGTACTTC
CDR3 protein: CASSESETGRSYEQYF

V gene: TRBV7-9
D gene: TRBD1
J gene: TRBJ2-5
clone size: .
CDR3 DNA: TGTGCCAGCAGCTCCCGAGCGGGGGAGGGACAGGGGAGGAGGGAGACCCAGTACTTC
CDR3 protein: CASSSRAGEGQGRRETQYF